What follows are 26 T cell receptor beta chains derived from one specimen sequenced in a study of response to subunit inactivated influenza vaccine (dated by TCRdb to the late 2010s). To prepare the library, RT-PCR was applied. Instrument on record: Illumina HiSeq 2500. TCRdb ran its own pipeline on the public reads, namely fastp trimming at Q25 and MiXCR clone calling, and kept in-frame beta chains. Rows matching on CDR3 protein sequence are summarized as one entry with the most common DNA and genes. This sample comprises 650,000 to 850,000 distinct CDR3 sequences, 14% of them detected only once. Clones ranked in the top ten supply 6% to 7% of the sample. This sample comprised PBMCs from blood, obtained 14 to 15 days before vaccination. These receptors were obtained from a man in his forties or fifties who received an inactivated influenza vaccine. Donor details come from another sample of the same person, matched by shared clones.

The chain joins TRBV20-1 to TRBJ2-7; D is perhaps TRBD1 or TRBD2 (5 bases each). V shed 6 bases and J shed 1 base, with 13 bases lying between them. The CDR3 is 13 residues long. The germline CDR1 and CDR2 sequences are DFQATT and SNEGSKA (reference sequence). Written as DNA, the CDR3 is TGCAGTGCGACACGGGACCGTTCCTACGAGCAGTACTTC. Encoded protein: CSATRDRSYEQYF.

There are a few counts of this clonotype. V is TRBV30 and J is TRBJ2-7, with 9 nucleotides matching TRBD1. CDR3 length: 14 residues. Looked up from germline, CDR1 is GTSNPN and CDR2 is SVGIG (reference sequence). V dropped 4 bases and J dropped 5; count of bases not matched to a gene: 9. Here the CDR3 DNA reads TGTGCCTGGAAGGGACAGGGTAGGGTCCACGAGCAGTACTTC. It codes for CAWKGQGRVHEQYF.

The genes are TRBV7-2 and TRBJ2-1, with TRBD2 identical over 9 bases. Germline CDR1 is SGHTA and CDR2 is FQGNSA. This CDR3 region has 13 residues. V was clipped by 0 bases and J by 12 bases; unmatched bases: 3. CDR3 nucleotides: TGTGCCAGCAGCTTAGCAGGCGGGGGGGGGCAGTTCTTC. Translating it yields CASSLAGGGGQFF.

This clonotype has just a few counts. This rearrangement joins TRBV4-3 to TRBJ2-7; 7 bases agree with TRBD2. There are 13 residues in the CDR3. In germline, CDR1 is LGHNA, CDR2 YSLEER. Trimming removed 4 bases from V and 5 bases from J; junction bases left unmatched: 5. The CDR3 region is CASSPRLADEQYF. CDR3 DNA: TGCGCCAGCAGCCCCAGACTAGCCGACGAGCAGTACTTC.

The chain uses TRBV11-2 and TRBJ2-5; TRBD1 matches at 8 bases. The germline CDR1 and CDR2 sequences are SGHAT and FQNNGV. The CDR3 totals 17 residues. J gave up 7 bases and V 0 bases, and 13 bases lay outside the gene matches. The CDR3 is CASSLDLDRGRRWTQYF. The CDR3 DNA is TGTGCCAGCAGCTTAGATCTTGACAGGGGTCGCCGGTGGACCCAGTACTTC. The full variable domain, in which reference TRBV11-2 and TRBJ2-5 provide the parts outside the CDR3, is EAGVAQSPRYKIIEKRQSVAFWCNPISGHATLYWYQQILGQGPKLLIQFQNNGVVDDSQLPKDRFSAERLKGVDSTLKIQPAKLEDSAVYLCASSLDLDRGRRWTQYFGPGTRLLVL.

The V and J genes are TRBV6-1 and TRBJ2-6, with 9 bases fitting TRBD1. CDR1 MNHNS and CDR2 SASEGT come from the germline V gene. The CDR3 runs 17 residues. J lost 0 bases, V lost 4 bases, and 4 bases had no gene match. CDR3 sequence reads: CASSGDRVDSGANVLTF. The CDR3 DNA reads TGTGCCAGCAGTGGGGACAGGGTGGACTCTGGGGCCAACGTCCTGACTTTC.

This clonotype was seen more than once but under ten times. The rearrangement links TRBV20-1 to TRBJ2-3; D ambiguous. Trimming left V 5 bases short and J 4 bases short, with 13 bases between. CDR3 length: 13 residues. Germline lookup yields CDR1 DFQATT and CDR2 SNEGSKA (reference sequence). The CDR3 sequence is CSALVRRADTQYF. The DNA of the CDR3 is TGCAGTGCTTTAGTACGGAGAGCAGATACGCAGTATTTT.

This clonotype was picked up a small number of times. The chain has TRBV5-4 and TRBJ2-1; TRBD2 might be the D (5 bases). This CDR3 comprises 13 residues. Germline-derived CDR1 and CDR2 are SGHNT and YYREEE (reference sequence). Trimming stripped 6 bases from V and 3 bases from J, with 10 bases between. This chain's CDR3 is CASKSGLYNEQFF. CDR3 nucleotide sequence: TGTGCCAGCAAATCCGGACTCTACAATGAGCAGTTCTTC.

In its sample, this clonotype was seen many times. The genes are TRBV5-1 and TRBJ2-2, with 7 nucleotides matching TRBD2. The CDR3 has 16 amino acids. The V and J ends lost 4 bases and 4 bases, in that order; junction bases with no gene match: 10. The germline CDR1 and CDR2 sequences are SGHRS and YFSETQ. CDR3 in DNA: TGCGCCAGCAGCGTGGGGGAGGGACTGCTCACCGGGGAGCTGTTTTTT. The encoded protein is CASSVGEGLLTGELFF.

Only a few counts were recorded for this clonotype. V gene TRBV9 combines with J gene TRBJ2-1; TRBD2 matches 8 bases. There are 16 residues in the CDR3. Germline V gene lookup returns CDR1 SGDLS and CDR2 YYNGEE. Trimming removed 2 bases from V and 3 bases from J; junction bases left unmatched: 7. Written as DNA, the CDR3 is TGTGCCAGCAGCGTCCCCTCGAGCGGGGGCTACAATGAGCAGTTCTTC. Its protein is CASSVPSSGGYNEQFF. The complete variable domain, with remaining parts taken from reference TRBV9 and TRBJ2-1, reads DSGVTQTPKHLITATGQRVTLRCSPRSGDLSVYWYQQSLDQGLQFLIQYYNGEERAKGNILERFSAQQFPDLHSELNLSSLELGDSALYFCASSVPSSGGYNEQFFGPGTRLTVL.

This clonotype was seen more than once but under ten times. The rearrangement links TRBV5-1 to TRBJ2-5, with 8 bases identical to TRBD2. V was clipped by 6 bases and J by 4 bases; unmatched bases: 8. Germline V gives CDR1 SGHRS, CDR2 YFSETQ. The length of the CDR3 is 14 residues. The CDR3 loop is CASTRGGNGETQYF. CDR3 DNA: TGCGCCAGCACCCGGGGGGGAAACGGAGAGACCCAGTACTTC.

The V and J genes are TRBV28 and TRBJ2-7; 13 positions match TRBD2. This CDR3 has 16 amino acids. J lost 7 bases, V lost 7 bases, and 13 bases had no gene match. Germline CDR1 and CDR2: MDHEN and SYDVKM. This CDR3 reads CASIRLAGGPGGEQYF. The CDR3 region has the DNA TGTGCCAGCATCCGACTAGCGGGAGGACCAGGTGGGGAGCAGTACTTC. The full variable domain, its missing parts supplied by reference TRBV28 and TRBJ2-7, is DVKVTQSSRYLVKRTGEKVFLECVQDMDHENMFWYRQDPGLGLRLIYFSYDVKMKEKGDIPEGYSVSREKKERFSLILESASTNQTSMYLCASIRLAGGPGGEQYFGPGTRLTVT.

This clonotype was recorded a few times. The chain has TRBV28 and TRBJ1-4, with 9 bases identical to TRBD1. The CDR3 runs 15 residues. The germline V gene encodes CDR1 MDHEN and CDR2 SYDVKM. Trimming took 2 bases from V and 6 from J; bases not matched to a gene: 4. CDR3 sequence (DNA): TGTGCCAGCAGTTTAGAAGGACAGGGGTATGAAAAACTGTTTTTT. It codes for CASSLEGQGYEKLFF.

V usage is TRBV12-3 or TRBV12-4 and J usage is TRBJ2-5; TRBD1 agrees at 7 bases. The CDR3 is made up of 15 amino acids. V gave up 2 bases and J gave up 5 bases; unmatched junction bases: 8. The CDR3 nucleotides are TGTGCCAGCAGTTTAAATCCAGGGGGTGGGGAGACCCAGTACTTC. Protein: CASSLNPGGGETQYF.

The CDR3: CASSARRTGDNQPQHF. The CDR3 DNA sequence: TGTGCCAGCAGTGCCCGCCGGACAGGGGACAATCAGCCCCAGCATTTT. The chain carries TRBV6-1 and TRBJ1-5; TRBD1 aligns across 9 bases. J lost 3 bases, V lost 4 bases, and 7 bases had no gene match. CDR3 length: 16 amino acids. CDR1 and CDR2 from the germline V gene are MNHNS and SASEGT.

The CDR3 DNA reads as TGTGCCAGCAGCTTAGATTCTGGGGCGGAGACTGAAGCTTTCTTT. It is translated as CASSLDSGAETEAFF. This chain joins TRBV7-3 and TRBJ1-1; D possibly corresponds to TRBD1 (5 bases). The germline V and J ends were trimmed by 2 bases and 5 bases, with 15 bases remaining between them. In germline, CDR1 is SGHTA, CDR2 FQGTGA. The CDR3 loop spans 15 amino acids.

This clonotype was seen more than once but under ten times. This rearrangement joins TRBV6-2 or TRBV6-3 to TRBJ1-5; 8 nucleotides align to TRBD1. The germline gives CDR1 MNHEY, CDR2 SVGEGT. With V trimmed by 6 bases and J by 9 bases, 7 bases remained unmatched. The CDR3 consists of 13 residues. CDR3 region: CASRSTGDGPQHF. In DNA form, the CDR3 reads TGTGCCAGCAGATCGACAGGGGACGGGCCCCAGCATTTT.

The chain links TRBV7-9 to TRBJ2-7, with 9 bases matching TRBD1. CDR1 SEHNR and CDR2 FQNEAQ come from the germline V gene (reference sequence). The CDR3 contains 13 residues. V was pared by 6 bases and J by 6 bases, with 6 bases of the junction left unmatched. The CDR3 loop reads CASRGTGLGEQYF. The CDR3 bases are TGTGCCAGCAGAGGGACAGGGCTGGGCGAGCAGTACTTC. Full variable domain (outside the CDR3, taken from reference TRBV7-9 and TRBJ2-7): DTGVSQNPRHKITKRGQNVTFRCDPISEHNRLYWYRQTLGQGPEFLTYFQNEAQLEKSRLLSDRFSAERPKGSFSTLEIQRTEQGDSAMYLCASRGTGLGEQYFGPGTRLTVT.

This clonotype was seen at least ten times. The CDR3 DNA reads as TGTGCCAGCAGTTTATATTCCTACGAGCAGTACTTC. Its translation: CASSLYSYEQYF. The chain is built from TRBV12-3 or TRBV12-4 and TRBJ2-7; D is ambiguous. Trimming took off 2 bases at V and 1 base at J, with 3 bases between the two ends. The CDR3 spans 12 residues.

The chain joins TRBV1 to TRBJ2-5; TRBD2 is taken as the D call from the table, unchecked against the DNA. TRBV1 is a listed pseudogene. CDR3 size: 11 residues. CDR3: CTSSRRAPEYF. CDR3 in DNA: TGCACCAGCTCCCGGAGGGCTCCAGAGTACTTC.

This clonotype was detected a few times. This rearrangement joins TRBV9 to TRBJ1-1; D is possibly TRBD1 (6 bases). This CDR3 has 14 residues. V was cut by 3 bases and J by 1 base, with 10 bases left in between. The germline gives CDR1 SGDLS, CDR2 YYNGEE. The CDR3 sequence: CASSGPTGNTEAFF. The CDR3 region has the DNA TGTGCCAGCAGCGGCCCGACAGGGAACACTGAAGCTTTCTTT.

The genes are TRBV7-2 and TRBJ2-7; D remains ambiguous. The germline gives CDR1 SGHTA, CDR2 FQGNSA. This CDR3 is built from 13 residues. V lost 5 bases, J lost 3 bases, and 11 bases lay in between. The CDR3 sequence: CASSRPGVYEQYF. CDR3 sequence (DNA): TGTGCCAGCAGCCGGCCTGGGGTCTACGAGCAGTACTTC.

This clonotype was seen more than once but under ten times. The chain recombines TRBV20-1 with TRBJ2-1; tentatively, D is TRBD2 (7 bases). The germline gives CDR1 DFQATT, CDR2 SNEGSKA (reference sequence). CDR3 length: 15 residues. V was pared by 3 bases and J by 5 bases, with 17 bases between. The DNA for the CDR3 is TGCAGTGCTAGGAGGGGGGGCAGGCTTAACAATGAGCAGTTCTTC. Translated, it gives CSARRGGRLNNEQFF.

There are many counts of this clonotype. The chain has TRBV14 and TRBJ2-3; no reliable D call. The CDR3 spans 13 residues. The germline CDR1 and CDR2 sequences are SGHDN and FVKESK. The ends were cut back, 4 bases at V and 5 bases at J, with 10 bases in the middle. The CDR3 protein is CASSPRLGDTQYF. As DNA, the CDR3 is TGTGCCAGCAGCCCGAGGCTAGGAGATACGCAGTATTTT.

The chain is built from TRBV10-3 and TRBJ1-2, with D possibly TRBD1 on 5 matching bases. Trimming cost V 0 bases and J 8 bases, with 10 bases left between them. The CDR3 is made up of 13 amino acids. Germline values: CDR1 ENHRY, CDR2 SYGVKD. CDR3 coding DNA: TGTGCCATCAGTGAGTCATCAGGGAAGGGCTACACCTTC. Protein product: CAISESSGKGYTF.

The table lists this clonotype with many counts. This chain uses TRBV15 with TRBJ2-5; TRBD1 might be the D (5 bases). Germline V gives CDR1 LNHNV, CDR2 YYDKDF (reference sequence). V was shortened by 0 bases and J by 4 bases, with 12 bases between the two germline ends. The CDR3 runs 15 residues. The chain's CDR3 is CATSRDYQGRETQYF. The CDR3 bases are TGTGCCACCAGCAGAGATTATCAGGGAAGAGAGACCCAGTACTTC.